The 23 T cell receptor beta chains presented below share a single source sample, sequenced in a study of beta chain features in type 1 diabetes. Study results and caveats: In every one of the four CD4+ subsets, TCRB CDR3s were moderately but significantly shorter in Type 1 diabetes patients.

Sequenced material consisted of expressed TCRB transcripts (all of the isolated RNA was reverse transcribed). The protocol was immunoSEQ multiplex PCR, while the TCRdb copy is restricted to in-frame clones and leaves out a portion. This table has over 200,000 clones, about a tenth appearing once. Their specific antigens are unknown. Input material: naive CD4+ T cells from blood. Source of these receptors: a man aged 25-45 years with type 1 diabetes.

The V call is TRBV19, the J call TRBJ2-1; no reliable D call. Germline V lookup: CDR1 LNHDA, CDR2 SQIVND (reference sequence). CDR3 length: 12 amino acids. The V end lost 6 bases, the J end lost 5 bases, and 8 bases lay between the germline ends. The CDR3, as DNA: TGTGCCAGTAGCGGTGGTGACAATGAGCAGTTCTTC. Translating gives CASSGGDNEQFF.

V usage is TRBV5-6 and J usage is TRBJ1-2; TRBD1 matches at 10 bases. Germline CDR1 is SGHDT and CDR2 is YYEEEE. This CDR3 contains 17 residues. V shed 4 bases and J 3 bases; nucleotides not matched to a gene: 12. This chain's CDR3 is CASSLPGGTGVDYGYTF. The CDR3 DNA sequence: TGTGCCAGCAGCCTCCCAGGAGGGACAGGGGTGGACTATGGCTACACCTTC.

This clone was seen a few times. The V gene is TRBV5-1, the J gene TRBJ2-2; 8 bases match TRBD1. Trimming removed 3 bases from V and 4 bases from J; junction bases left unmatched: 11. This CDR3 has 17 residues. CDR1 and CDR2 from the germline V gene are SGHRS and YFSETQ. CDR3 bases: TGCGCCAGCAGCTCGACGACAGGGGCGGCAGGCACCGGGGAGCTGTTTTTT. As protein: CASSSTTGAAGTGELFF.

The count of this clone is one. J is TRBJ2-7 and V is TRBV18, with 7 bases lining up with TRBD1. The V gene end was trimmed by 1 base and the J gene end by 4 bases; junction bases not matched to a gene: 4. The CDR3 runs to 14 residues. Per the germline V gene, CDR1 is KGHSH and CDR2 is LQKENI. CDR3 sequence reads: CASSPQGATYEQYF. DNA for the CDR3: TGTGCCAGCTCACCACAGGGGGCGACTTACGAGCAGTACTTC.

This sequence joins TRBV2 and TRBJ1-5; 7 nucleotides align to TRBD1. Losses at the gene ends were 8 bases for V and 4 bases for J; bases not matched to a gene: 2. The CDR3 covers 12 residues. The germline V gene has CDR1 SNHLY and CDR2 FYNNEI. In DNA, the CDR3 is TGTGCCAGCGCGGACAGGAATCAGCCCCAGCATTTT. The encoded protein is CASADRNQPQHF.

The CDR3 spells CASRIAGTSYEQYF. CDR3 DNA: TGTGCCAGCCGGATAGCGGGGACCTCCTACGAGCAGTACTTC. The genes are TRBV2 and TRBJ2-7, with 8 positions matching TRBD2. The CDR3 extends over 14 amino acids. The J segment lost 0 bases and the V segment lost 8 bases, leaving 6 bases of the junction unmatched. Germline V lookup: CDR1 SNHLY, CDR2 FYNNEI. Full variable domain (missing parts from reference TRBV2 and TRBJ2-7): EPEVTQTPSHQVTQMGQEVILRCVPISNHLYFYWYRQILGQKVEFLVSFYNNEISEKSEIFDDQFSVERPDGSNFTLKIRSTKLEDSAMYFCASRIAGTSYEQYFGPGTRLTVT.

In DNA form, the CDR3 reads TGTGCCAGCATCCCCCGAGGACTAGCGGGCACAGATACGCAGTATTTT. Translation gives CASIPRGLAGTDTQYF. This chain links TRBV5-6 with TRBJ2-3; TRBD2 aligns across 10 bases. The CDR3 spans 16 residues. Unmatched junction bases numbered 8, after V lost 6 bases and J lost 1 base. In germline, CDR1 is SGHDT, CDR2 YYEEEE.

The chain joins TRBV4-1 to TRBJ1-2; 9 positions match TRBD1. The CDR3 contains 15 residues. Germline CDR1 and CDR2: MGHRA and YSYEKL. V shed 1 base and J 3 bases; nucleotides not matched to a gene: 3. CDR3 in amino acids: CASSQVGTGHYGYTF. The CDR3 DNA reads TGCGCCAGCAGCCAAGTAGGGACAGGGCACTATGGCTACACCTTC.

The V gene is TRBV7-2, the J gene TRBJ1-1, with unresolved D. V shed 2 bases and J shed 3 bases, with 7 bases lying between them. The CDR3 has 13 amino acids. Germline CDR1 is SGHTA and CDR2 is FQGNSA. CDR3 sequence reads: CASSLTGYTEAFF. The CDR3, as DNA: TGTGCCAGCAGCTTAACCGGGTACACTGAAGCTTTCTTT.

This clone was seen a handful of times. The V and J genes are TRBV5-6 and TRBJ1-2; 8 nucleotides align to TRBD1. This CDR3 contains 15 residues. Germline assignment: CDR1 SGHDT and CDR2 YYEEEE. V lost 2 bases to trimming and J lost 8 bases; unmatched junction nucleotides: 11. The chain's CDR3 is CASSFADRGPGGYTF. The CDR3 nucleotides are TGTGCCAGCAGCTTCGCCGACAGGGGCCCGGGAGGCTACACCTTC.

V and J are TRBV9 and TRBJ1-6, with a possible D match to TRBD1 (5 bases). Trimming removed 0 bases at V and 4 bases at J, with 14 bases between. Germline CDR1 and CDR2: SGDLS and YYNGEE. This CDR3 has 17 amino acids. CDR3 sequence: CASSVEGRAMYNSPLHF. CDR3 DNA sequence: TGTGCCAGCAGCGTAGAGGGCAGGGCAATGTATAATTCACCCCTCCACTTT. The full variable domain, completed using reference TRBV9 and TRBJ1-6, is DSGVTQTPKHLITATGQRVTLRCSPRSGDLSVYWYQQSLDQGLQFLIQYYNGEERAKGNILERFSAQQFPDLHSELNLSSLELGDSALYFCASSVEGRAMYNSPLHFGNGTRLTVT.

This clone showed up just a few times. V gene TRBV7-2 combines with J gene TRBJ2-3; the D gene is possibly TRBD2 (6 bases). CDR1 SGHTA and CDR2 FQGNSA come from the germline V gene. The CDR3 spans 16 residues. V lost 5 bases and J lost 3, with 18 bases in between. The CDR3, as DNA: TGTGCCAGCAGCCCTATGTGGGGGGTGAGGACAGATACGCAGTATTTT. Translating gives CASSPMWGVRTDTQYF.

This clone was observed a few times. This sequence joins TRBV6-5 and TRBJ2-6; D call uncertain. Germline lookup yields CDR1 MNHEY and CDR2 SVGAGI. CDR3 length equals 14 residues. Trimming took 5 bases from V and 0 from J, leaving 5 bases between them. The CDR3 region is CASSSNSGANVLTF. CDR3 DNA sequence: TGTGCCAGCAGTAGCAACTCTGGGGCCAACGTCCTGACTTTC.

The J gene is TRBJ1-4, the V gene TRBV29-1; D possibly corresponds to TRBD1 (6 bases). Per germline, CDR1 SQVTM and CDR2 ANQGSEA. The ends were cut back, 7 bases at V and 0 bases at J, with 15 bases in the middle. The CDR3 length is 15 residues. CDR3 nucleotide sequence: TGCAGCGCCGGGGGGGCAGTTGCAACTAATGAAAAACTGTTTTTT. It specifies CSAGGAVATNEKLFF.

This clone was detected only a few times. The V call is TRBV2, the J call TRBJ1-1; 9 positions agree with TRBD1. V trimming: 7 bases; J trimming: 1 base; junction bases outside the gene matches: 7. The CDR3 covers 15 residues. Germline CDR1 SNHLY, CDR2 FYNNEI. The CDR3 DNA sequence: TGTGCCAGCACCGACGGACAGGGGCAGAACACTGAAGCTTTCTTT. The encoded protein is CASTDGQGQNTEAFF.

This chain links TRBV7-2 with TRBJ2-1, with D possibly TRBD1 on 6 matching bases. Germline-derived CDR1 and CDR2 are SGHTA and FQGNSA. The V end was cut by 6 bases, the J end by 8 bases, with 17 bases between. The CDR3 runs to 14 residues. CDR3 DNA sequence: TGTGCCAGCAGACGGACACAGGGTACTGATGAGCAGTTCTTC. It specifies CASRRTQGTDEQFF.

The genes are TRBV9 and TRBJ2-1; possible D gene TRBD1, 5 bases. CDR3 size: 15 residues. With 0 bases removed from V and 6 bases from J, the gap between germline ends came to 13 bases. The germline CDR1 and CDR2 sequences are SGDLS and YYNGEE. The CDR3: CASSVAGHLSNEQFF. The CDR3 DNA follows: TGTGCCAGCAGCGTAGCAGGGCACCTTTCCAATGAGCAGTTCTTC.

This clone was counted a few times. The sample carries other DNA sequences with the same CDR3. This sequence joins TRBV20-1 and TRBJ2-1, with D unclear. Germline V gene lookup returns CDR1 DFQATT and CDR2 SNEGSKA (reference sequence). Trimming stripped 5 bases from V and 3 bases from J, with 5 bases between. The CDR3 length is 11 residues. This chain's CDR3 is CSAPNYNEQFF. CDR3 nucleotides: TGCAGTGCTCCCAACTACAATGAGCAGTTCTTC.

This clone was recorded a few times. This chain joins TRBV7-2 and TRBJ2-7; D is perhaps TRBD1 (5 bases). The CDR3 is made up of 13 amino acids. V lost 0 bases, J lost 3 bases, and 6 bases lay in between. CDR1 and CDR2 from the germline V gene are SGHTA and FQGNSA. CDR3 in DNA: TGTGCCAGCAGCTTAGCGCAGGGCTACGAGCAGTACTTC. Amino acids: CASSLAQGYEQYF.

This clone was seen a handful of times. The chain employs TRBV10-3 and TRBJ2-3, with 9 bases identical to TRBD2. The CDR3 consists of 13 residues. In germline, CDR1 is ENHRY, CDR2 SYGVKD. Germline trimming cut 8 bases from V and 4 bases from J; bases unmatched to any gene: 4. CDR3 bases: TGTGCCATCGGGCGACTAGCGGCAGATACGCAGTATTTT. It translates to CAIGRLAADTQYF.

The CDR3 region has the DNA TGTGCCAGCGGCACTGCGGGACAGGGGGTTGGCGAGCAGTACTTC. It translates to CASGTAGQGVGEQYF. J is TRBJ2-7 and V is TRBV28; 11 bases are a match to TRBD1. V gave up 8 bases and J gave up 6 bases; unmatched junction bases: 12. Germline V gives CDR1 MDHEN, CDR2 SYDVKM. The length of the CDR3 is 15 residues.

The genes are TRBV6-1 and TRBJ2-5; possible D gene TRBD2, 5 bases. Looked up from germline, CDR1 is MNHNS and CDR2 is SASEGT. The CDR3 loop spans 13 amino acids. The V end was cut by 6 bases, the J end by 2 bases, with 10 bases between. The DNA for the CDR3 is TGTGCCAGCAGATCCGGGGTGCAAGAGACCCAGTACTTC. Translated: CASRSGVQETQYF.

The V call is TRBV9, the J call TRBJ2-4; 9 bases line up with TRBD1. V lost 3 bases and J lost 6; bases outside the gene matches: 1. The CDR3 runs to 13 residues. Germline loops: CDR1 SGDLS, CDR2 YYNGEE. The CDR3 loop is CASSAGQGNIQYF. CDR3 coding DNA: TGTGCCAGCAGCGCGGGACAGGGAAACATTCAGTACTTC.